This T cell receptor (beta chain) was captured in a study of T cell responses to AZD1222 COVID-19 vaccine. General study points: It should be noted that donors were predominantly white British and more often female, and clonal diversity was possibly underestimated.

Generated by immunoSEQ multiplex PCR, the TCRdb table keeps only in-frame clones and is missing some. The sample holds 90,000 to 150,000 clones, about 89% seen once. The V end lost 0 bases, the J end lost 5 bases, and 7 bases lay between the germline ends. The CDR3 totals 13 residues. Looked up from germline, CDR1 is SEHNR and CDR2 is FQNEAQ (reference sequence). Second-dose timings of about 4 or about 12 weeks were pooled. Details on this clone: Its cognate antigen is unknown.

This TCR came from an adult who received the AZD1222 COVID-19 vaccine. The J gene is TRBJ2-5, the V gene TRBV7-9; D is unresolved. The sequences come from peripheral blood, collected 28 days after the second AZD1222 dose. The CDR3 DNA reads TGTGCCAGCAGCTTAGCACAAATTGAGACCCAGTACTTC. Its protein is CASSLAQIETQYF. Supplemented by reference TRBV7-9 and TRBJ2-5, the full variable domain reads DTGVSQNPRHKITKRGQNVTFRCDPISEHNRLYWYRQTLGQGPEFLTYFQNEAQLEKSRLLSDRFSAERPKGSFSTLEIQRTEQGDSAMYLCASSLAQIETQYFGPGTRLLVL.